This TCR beta chain was recorded in a study of blood T cell repertoires in COVID-19. Study details: Some COVID-19 samples were acute and others convalescent; all came from the United States, Italy and Spain. From T cells, B-cell-depleted T cells, or PBMCs came the material, which was cDNA or gDNA.

Original analysis: Reference gene primer amplification in the assay estimated nucleated cell counts. Clones were read by immunoSEQ multiplex PCR, and TCRdb kept only the in-frame ones, dropping some. V, J and clone size derive from that table, while D and trimming were established from the DNA sequence. The sample has over 120,000 clones, 84% seen once. The material sequenced was peripheral blood. The TCR originated in a human donor in a cohort sampled during active COVID-19.

Here the CDR3 reads CASSQGSGGGARETQYF. In nucleotides, the CDR3 is TGTGCCAGCAGCCAAGGGTCTGGCGGGGGGGCCCGGGAGACCCAGTACTTC. This rearrangement joins TRBV4-2 to TRBJ2-5; 9 nucleotides line up with TRBD2. Trimming removed 1 base from V and 5 bases from J; junction bases left unmatched: 11. Germline CDR1 LGHNA, CDR2 YNFKEQ. The CDR3 spans 17 residues.